The 9 T cell receptor beta chains below were found in one sample sequenced in a study of regulatory T cells in long-lasting Graves disease. With iRepertoire HTBI primers and Arm-PCR of CDR3 regions, TCR beta libraries were built. In TCRdb, the multiplex PCR reads were re-called with MiXCR into one record per CDR3 protein. The table records 400,000 to 500,000 distinct CDR3 sequences, about a sixth of them present only once. Time point defined: newly diagnosed GD, antithyroid drugs for less than 3 months. After RNA was extracted from PBMCs, the TCR library was made from it. This sample also belongs to another study, concerning T cells in Graves' hyperthyroidism and ophthalmopathy.

The specimen was peripheral blood mononuclear cells (PBMCs), collected at new diagnosis, from a patient treated with antithyroid drugs. Every receptor here comes from a woman under 40 with Graves disease.

The chain combines TRBV10-1 with TRBJ2-5; 8 bases line up with TRBD2. This CDR3 has 13 amino acids. Looked up from germline, CDR1 is WNHNN and CDR2 is SYGVQD (reference sequence). Trimming took 6 bases from V and 2 from J; bases not matched to a gene: 2. CDR3 in DNA: TGCGCCAGCAGCGGCGGGGGGCAAGAGACCCAGTACTTC. This sequence encodes CASSGGGQETQYF.

This clonotype was recorded at least ten times. The rearrangement uses TRBV6-1 and TRBJ1-5; 7 bases are shared with TRBD1. This CDR3 region has 15 residues. Trimming removed 6 bases from V and 2 bases from J; junction bases left unmatched: 7. CDR1 MNHNS and CDR2 SASEGT come from the germline V gene. The CDR3 DNA sequence: TGTGCCAGCAGACCAAGACAGGGAGGCAATCAGCCCCAGCATTTT. Amino acid sequence: CASRPRQGGNQPQHF.

This clonotype was recorded many times. The chain recombines TRBV7-2 with TRBJ2-7; D is ambiguous. CDR3 size: 14 residues. Germline CDR1 reads SGHTA; CDR2 reads FQGNSA. Trimming shortened V by 5 bases and J by 3 bases, and 14 bases separated the two germline ends. Here the CDR3 reads CASSPEVVNYEQYF. The DNA of the CDR3 is TGTGCCAGCAGCCCAGAGGTAGTTAACTACGAGCAGTACTTC.

This clonotype was observed a few times. The rearrangement uses TRBV7-2 and TRBJ2-7; D is perhaps TRBD2 (6 bases). Germline lookup yields CDR1 SGHTA and CDR2 FQGNSA. V lost 9 bases, J lost 4 bases, and 22 bases lay in between. This CDR3 spans 15 amino acids. The CDR3 protein is CASRRDGSGVYEQYF. The CDR3 nucleotides are TGTGCCAGTAGACGAGACGGCTCGGGGGTGTACGAGCAGTACTTC.

The chain recombines TRBV25-1 with TRBJ2-5; TRBD2 aligns across 8 bases. The germline V gene has CDR1 MGHDK and CDR2 SYGVNS. Trimming removed 7 bases from V and 2 bases from J; junction bases left unmatched: 15. The CDR3 covers 17 residues. The CDR3, as DNA: TGTGCCAGCACCCCCAGGGCGTCTAGCGGGCCTCAAGAGACCCAGTACTTC. It yields the protein CASTPRASSGPQETQYF.

The CDR3: CSVEDVQSRTDTQYF. In DNA form, the CDR3 reads TGCAGCGTTGAAGATGTACAGAGCCGCACAGATACGCAGTATTTT. This chain joins TRBV29-1 and TRBJ2-3; D gene ambiguous. The V gene lost 0 bases and the J gene lost 1 base, with 11 bases spanning the gap. CDR1 is SQVTM and CDR2 is ANQGSEA in the germline V gene. This CDR3 contains 15 residues.

Ten or more counts support this clonotype. The V call is TRBV20-1, the J call TRBJ2-1, with 12 bases matching TRBD2. The germline gives CDR1 DFQATT, CDR2 SNEGSKA (reference sequence). This CDR3 has 16 residues. The junction had 7 bases not matched to a gene; V was cut back by 2 bases and J by 5 bases. In nucleotides, the CDR3 is TGCAGTGCTAGACGCCTAGCGGGAGGGCCCAACAATGAGCAGTTCTTC. Translated: CSARRLAGGPNNEQFF.

The chain has TRBV18 and TRBJ2-2, with TRBD1 matching 7 bases. This CDR3 region has 16 residues. Germline lookup yields CDR1 KGHSH and CDR2 LQKENI. After removal of 1 base from V and 3 bases from J, the junction contained 5 bases not matched to a gene. CDR3 region: CASSPQQGIHTGELFF. Here the CDR3 DNA reads TGTGCCAGCTCACCACAACAGGGGATCCACACCGGGGAGCTGTTTTTT.

Remarks on this clonotype: This may be a read error, as it is one base from a much larger clone. This sequence joins TRBV11-3 and TRBJ2-3, with TRBD2 identical over 7 bases. This CDR3 contains 16 residues. The J segment lost 10 bases and the V segment lost 2 bases, leaving 15 bases of the junction unmatched. The V gene's germline CDR1 is SGHNT and CDR2 YENEEA. The CDR3 DNA reads as TGTGCCAGCAGCTTATCTCGTGGCGGGAGTTTCGATGCGCAGTATTTT. Translation gives CASSLSRGGSFDAQYF.